This T cell receptor (beta chain) was sequenced in a study of T-cell memory formation after mild COVID-19. Across the whole study: In these data, TCR clusters were largely donor specific. Broader study findings: Still unconfirmed is whether the second-wave clones peaking on day 37 recognized SARS-CoV-2. Whereas later expanders leaned CD4+, clones contracting day 15 to 85 showed a balanced CD4/CD8 makeup. Most CD4+ clones that shrank were in CM and EM, while CD8+ ones turned up in EMRA.

Germline V CDR1 and CDR2: SGHRS, YFSETQ. The CDR3 has 14 residues. The germline V and J ends were trimmed by 4 bases and 2 bases, with 12 bases remaining between them. TCRdb re-called the 5' RACE reads with MiXCR, one entry per CDR3 protein. The sample consists of more than 300,000 distinct CDR3 sequences, approximately 15% of them appearing once. This clonotype was picked up a small number of times. Its specificity is not known. The chain employs TRBV5-1 and TRBJ2-5; no firm D call. Sequenced input: PBMCs or a T cell subset sorted from them (not recorded which). The clonotype originates from a man aged 18 to 29 who had mild COVID-19 (a few samples of this study predate the infection). Cell type and time point are not known. Here the CDR3 reads CASSVRDQQETQYF. As DNA, the CDR3 is TGCGCCAGCAGCGTAAGGGATCAGCAAGAGACCCAGTACTTC.